This TCR beta chain derives from a study of blood T cell repertoires in COVID-19. Whole-study context: The United States, Italy and Spain were the sources of the acute and convalescent COVID-19 samples. The cDNA or gDNA used as material had been derived from T cells, B-cell-depleted T cells, or PBMCs.

CDR1 and CDR2 from the germline V gene are MNHEY and SVGAGI. Trimming stripped 7 bases from V and 2 bases from J, with 10 bases between. CDR3 length: 13 residues. In the study's own analysis: By means of reference gene primer amplification, nucleated cell counts were estimated. The table came from immunoSEQ multiplex PCR; TCRdb's copy has only in-frame clones and leaves some out. V and J calls and clone size are copied from that table; D and trimming were computed from the DNA. The sample records some 170,000 clones, roughly 88% being singletons. The receptor was derived from a woman older than 75 with active or convalescent COVID-19. V is TRBV6-5 and J is TRBJ2-3, with D possibly matching TRBD1 (6 bases). The sequencing sample was made of peripheral blood. The CDR3 loop reads CASIRGSTDTQYF. CDR3 coding DNA: TGTGCCAGCATTAGGGGGTCCACAGATACGCAGTATTTT.